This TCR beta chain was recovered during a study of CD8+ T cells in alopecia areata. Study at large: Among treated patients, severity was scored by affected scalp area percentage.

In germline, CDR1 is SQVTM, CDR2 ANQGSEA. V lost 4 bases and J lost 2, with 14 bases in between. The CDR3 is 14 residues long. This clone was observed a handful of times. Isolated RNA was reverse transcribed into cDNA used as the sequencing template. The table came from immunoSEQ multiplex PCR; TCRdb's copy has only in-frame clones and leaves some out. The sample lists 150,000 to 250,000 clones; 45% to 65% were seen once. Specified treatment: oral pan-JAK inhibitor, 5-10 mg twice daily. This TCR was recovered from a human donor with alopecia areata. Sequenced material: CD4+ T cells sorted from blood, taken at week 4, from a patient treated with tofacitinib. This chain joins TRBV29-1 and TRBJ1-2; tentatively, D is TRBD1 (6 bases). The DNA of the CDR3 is TGCAGCGTTGCGGGAAGACAGGTGAACTATGGCTACACCTTC. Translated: CSVAGRQVNYGYTF.